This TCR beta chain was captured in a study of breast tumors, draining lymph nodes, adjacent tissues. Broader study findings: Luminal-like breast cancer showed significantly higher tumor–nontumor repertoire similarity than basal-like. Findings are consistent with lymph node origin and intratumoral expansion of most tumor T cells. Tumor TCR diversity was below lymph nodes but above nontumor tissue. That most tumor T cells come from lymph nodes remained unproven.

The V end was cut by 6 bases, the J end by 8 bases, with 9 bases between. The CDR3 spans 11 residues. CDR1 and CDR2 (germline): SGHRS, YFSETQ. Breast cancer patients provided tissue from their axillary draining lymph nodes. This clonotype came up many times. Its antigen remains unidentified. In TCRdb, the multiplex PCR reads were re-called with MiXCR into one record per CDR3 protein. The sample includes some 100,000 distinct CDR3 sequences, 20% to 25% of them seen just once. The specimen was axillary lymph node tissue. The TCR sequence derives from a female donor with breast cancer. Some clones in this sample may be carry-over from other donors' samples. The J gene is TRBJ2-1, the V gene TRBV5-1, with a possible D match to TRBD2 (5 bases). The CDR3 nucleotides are TGCGCCAGCAAGGGAGTCCATGAGCAGTTCTTC. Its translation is CASKGVHEQFF.